Presented here are 18 T cell receptor beta chains from one specimen sequenced in a study of control samples from healthy donors and cancer patients. The repertoire was sequenced with immunoSEQ multiplex PCR; TCRdb's copy has only in-frame clones and lacks some. The profile shows more than 150,000 clones, 92% of them singletons. Sequenced material: blood. The receptors come from a woman under 40 in good health.

CDR3 region: CASSLGGQEAFF. In DNA, the CDR3 is TGTGCCAGCAGCTTGGGGGGACAGGAAGCTTTCTTT. This sequence joins TRBV5-4 and TRBJ1-1; 7 nucleotides match TRBD1. The CDR3 runs 12 residues. V lost 0 bases, J lost 8 bases, and 1 base stayed unmatched. Germline CDR1 SGHNT, CDR2 YYREEE (reference sequence).

This sequence joins TRBV14 and TRBJ2-5, with a tentative D call TRBD2 (5 bases). The CDR3 has 13 amino acids. The germline CDR1 and CDR2 sequences are SGHDN and FVKESK. V shed 3 bases and J shed 2 bases, with 7 bases lying between them. The CDR3 spells CASSHRGQETQYF. The CDR3 nucleotides are TGTGCCAGCAGCCATCGGGGTCAAGAGACCCAGTACTTC. Filled out from reference TRBV14 and TRBJ2-5, the complete variable domain reads EAGVTQFPSHSVIEKGQTVTLRCDPISGHDNLYWYRRVMGKEIKFLLHFVKESKQDESGMPNNRFLAERTGGTYSTLKVQPAELEDSGVYFCASSHRGQETQYFGPGTRLLVL.

The chain recombines TRBV28 with TRBJ2-1; no firm D call. Germline V gene lookup returns CDR1 MDHEN and CDR2 SYDVKM. The CDR3 length is 13 residues. V shed 6 bases and J shed 11 bases, with 17 bases lying between them. The CDR3 loop is CASSRPGQNKQFF. DNA of the CDR3: TGTGCCAGCAGCCGACCCGGGCAGAATAAGCAGTTCTTC.

CDR3 in amino acids: CASSLIGRTDTQYF. DNA of the CDR3: TGTGCCAGCAGCTTAATCGGGAGGACAGATACGCAGTATTTT. The rearrangement joins TRBV7-3 to TRBJ2-3; 7 positions match TRBD2. The CDR3 sequence is 14 residues long. J lost 3 bases, V lost 1 base, and 1 base had no gene match. Germline values: CDR1 SGHTA, CDR2 FQGTGA.

Concerning this clone itself: The sample contains more than one DNA sequence encoding this CDR3. This chain connects TRBV4-1 to TRBJ1-4; 9 bases are shared with TRBD1. Losses at the gene ends were 3 bases for V and 8 bases for J; bases not matched to a gene: 10. This CDR3 region has 16 residues. Germline V gene sequence: CDR1 MGHRA, CDR2 YSYEKL. CDR3 in DNA: TGCGCCAGCAGCCAGGATCGGAGGACAGGGGTAGAAAAACTGTTTTTT. Protein: CASSQDRRTGVEKLFF.

This clone was observed many times. The chain carries TRBV28 and TRBJ1-5; D gene unclear. Trimming removed 3 bases from V and 5 bases from J, with 14 bases in between. This CDR3 region has 15 residues. CDR1 is MDHEN and CDR2 is SYDVKM in the germline V gene. The CDR3 here is CASSLERELDQPQHF. The CDR3 bases are TGTGCCAGCAGTTTGGAGCGGGAGTTGGATCAGCCCCAGCATTTT.

This chain joins TRBV10-3 and TRBJ1-1, with D tentatively TRBD1 (6 bases). Germline CDR1 and CDR2: ENHRY and SYGVKD. CDR3 length: 14 amino acids. The ends were cut back, 0 bases at V and 11 bases at J, with 16 bases in the middle. CDR3 in DNA: TGTGCCATCAGTGAGTCACCAGGGGCTTATGGGGCTTTCTTT. This sequence encodes CAISESPGAYGAFF.

The chain couples TRBV14 to TRBJ2-2, with D hard to call. The CDR3 sequence is 12 residues long. Germline lookup yields CDR1 SGHDN and CDR2 FVKESK. The V gene lost 5 bases and the J gene lost 6 bases, with 7 bases spanning the gap. This CDR3 reads CASSLFSGELFF. CDR3 DNA sequence: TGTGCCAGCAGCTTATTCTCCGGGGAGCTGTTTTTT.

This chain links TRBV28 with TRBJ2-3; D gene ambiguous. Trimming stripped 2 bases from V and 6 bases from J, with 12 bases between. The germline V gene has CDR1 MDHEN and CDR2 SYDVKM. The CDR3 has 14 amino acids. In DNA form, the CDR3 reads TGTGCCAGCAGTTTAAGGGATCGTTCCGATACGCAGTATTTT. This translates into CASSLRDRSDTQYF.

The rearrangement joins TRBV7-6 to TRBJ2-7; TRBD1 agrees at 10 bases. This CDR3 has 15 residues. The J segment lost 5 bases and the V segment lost 4 bases, leaving 8 bases of the junction unmatched. CDR1 and CDR2 (germline): SGHVS, FNYEAQ. In DNA form, the CDR3 reads TGTGCCAGCAGCTCCGCCCCGGGACAGGGGAACGAGCAGTACTTC. This codes for CASSSAPGQGNEQYF. Full variable domain (remainder filled in from reference TRBV7-6 and TRBJ2-7): GAGVSQSPRYKVTKRGQDVALRCDPISGHVSLYWYRQALGQGPEFLTYFNYEAQQDKSGLPNDRFSAERPEGSISTLTIQRTEQRDSAMYRCASSSAPGQGNEQYFGPGTRLTVT.

V is TRBV5-8 and J is TRBJ1-5, with D unclear. V was clipped by 1 base and J by 0 bases, with 8 bases between them. The CDR3 runs 15 residues. CDR1 and CDR2 from the germline V gene are SGHTS and YDEGEE. The CDR3 reads CASSLKIYSNQPQHF. CDR3 DNA: TGTGCCAGCAGCTTGAAGATTTATAGCAATCAGCCCCAGCATTTT.

The J gene is TRBJ2-2, the V gene TRBV9; D perhaps matches TRBD1 (6 bases). The germline V gene encodes CDR1 SGDLS and CDR2 YYNGEE. The V and J ends lost 3 bases and 0 bases respectively, with 12 bases between them. The CDR3 spans 16 residues. In nucleotides, the CDR3 is TGTGCCAGCAGCGACTGGACAGTTTCGAACACCGGGGAGCTGTTTTTT. This encodes CASSDWTVSNTGELFF. Combining the CDR3 with reference TRBV9 and TRBJ2-2 gives the whole variable domain DSGVTQTPKHLITATGQRVTLRCSPRSGDLSVYWYQQSLDQGLQFLIQYYNGEERAKGNILERFSAQQFPDLHSELNLSSLELGDSALYFCASSDWTVSNTGELFFGEGSRLTVL.

The J gene is TRBJ2-5, the V gene TRBV5-1; 7 bases fit TRBD2. Losses at the gene ends were 3 bases for V and 3 bases for J; bases not matched to a gene: 2. The CDR3 is made up of 13 amino acids. The germline V gene encodes CDR1 SGHRS and CDR2 YFSETQ. The CDR3 here is CASSSGLEETQYF. As DNA, the CDR3 is TGCGCCAGCAGCTCCGGACTAGAAGAGACCCAGTACTTC.

The table lists this clone with a count of one. The chain recombines TRBV5-1 with TRBJ1-3; 8 bases map to TRBD1. CDR1 is SGHRS, CDR2 YFSETQ, per germline. V lost 5 bases and J lost 2; bases outside the gene matches: 0. This CDR3 has 13 residues. CDR3 in amino acids: CASRQGAGNTIYF. CDR3 nucleotides: TGCGCCAGCAGACAGGGGGCTGGAAACACCATATATTTT.

This chain links TRBV11-2 with TRBJ1-2; no firm D call. The CDR3 is made up of 13 amino acids. Between the trimmed V and J ends, which lost 0 bases and 8 bases, there was a span of 10 bases. Germline lookup yields CDR1 SGHAT and CDR2 FQNNGV. CDR3 loop: CASSLDTPSGYTF. In DNA form, the CDR3 reads TGTGCCAGCAGCTTAGATACGCCGTCCGGCTACACCTTC.

The chain combines TRBV5-6 with TRBJ1-3; perhaps TRBD1 as D (6 bases). Trimming took 2 bases from V and 7 from J, leaving 13 bases between them. The CDR3 has 14 residues. Germline CDR1 and CDR2: SGHDT and YYEEEE. CDR3 in DNA: TGTGCCAGCAGCTTACAGGGAGGAGGGAACACCATATATTTT. Translation gives CASSLQGGGNTIYF.

CDR3 coding DNA: TGTGCCGTTGCGGGGCAGAACACCGGGGAGCTGTTTTTT. Amino acid sequence: CAVAGQNTGELFF. This chain joins TRBV28 and TRBJ2-2; possible D gene TRBD2, 6 bases. V gave up 11 bases and J gave up 1 base, with 11 bases separating them. The length of the CDR3 is 13 residues. Germline values: CDR1 MDHEN, CDR2 SYDVKM. Full variable domain (outside the CDR3, taken from reference TRBV28 and TRBJ2-2): DVKVTQSSRYLVKRTGEKVFLECVQDMDHENMFWYRQDPGLGLRLIYFSYDVKMKEKGDIPEGYSVSREKKERFSLILESASTNQTSMYLCAVAGQNTGELFFGEGSRLTVL.

This clone was seen only once. The V gene is TRBV9, the J gene TRBJ2-7; 7 bases match TRBD2. Germline V CDR1 and CDR2: SGDLS, YYNGEE. CDR3 size: 17 residues. V trimming: 4 bases; J trimming: 3 bases; junction bases outside the gene matches: 16. For the CDR3, the DNA is TGTGCCAGCAGCCCCCCCGGGGGGTCTGGACCCCTCTACGAGCAGTACTTC. It yields the protein CASSPPGGSGPLYEQYF. The full variable domain, rest sourced from reference TRBV9 and TRBJ2-7, is DSGVTQTPKHLITATGQRVTLRCSPRSGDLSVYWYQQSLDQGLQFLIQYYNGEERAKGNILERFSAQQFPDLHSELNLSSLELGDSALYFCASSPPGGSGPLYEQYFGPGTRLTVT.